Listed here are 31 T cell receptor beta chains from one sample, sequenced in a study of T cell responses to AZD1222 COVID-19 vaccine (TCRdb year 2021). Preparation of the library involved the immunoSEQ multiplex PCR assay. The immuneACCESS repertoire file appears here via TCRdb, limited to in-frame rearrangements. These files lack a portion of the clones; in checked studies, under half of the deficit traces to unresolved V genes, and the cause of the others is not known. The sample has about 160,000 clones on record, 88% of them singletons. The ten largest clonotypes hold approximately 5.7% of the sample. The meaning of the sample's time point label: baseline before first vaccination. Sequenced material: peripheral blood, taken on day 0 of AZD1222 vaccination. Source of these receptors: an adult in good health.

This clone was counted once. J is TRBJ1-2 and V is TRBV10-3; D may be TRBD1 (5 bases). The CDR3 runs 14 residues. CDR1 is ENHRY and CDR2 is SYGVKD in the germline V gene. The germline V and J ends were trimmed by 0 bases and 7 bases, with 12 bases remaining between them. In DNA form, the CDR3 reads TGTGCCATCAGTGAGTCGTACGAGGGGAGTGGCTACACCTTC. Amino acid sequence: CAISESYEGSGYTF.

This sequence joins TRBV19 and TRBJ1-6; 10 bases fit TRBD1. This CDR3 has 14 amino acids. Germline CDR1 LNHDA, CDR2 SQIVND (reference sequence). The V gene end was trimmed by 6 bases and the J gene end by 7 bases; junction bases not matched to a gene: 3. The CDR3: CASSGTGANSPLHF. The DNA of the CDR3 is TGTGCCAGTAGCGGGACAGGGGCAAATTCACCCCTCCACTTT.

The DNA of the CDR3 is TGTGCCAGCAGCCCCTCGACTGGAAACACCATATATTTT. Residues: CASSPSTGNTIYF. This chain uses TRBV7-2 with TRBJ1-3; no firm D call. From germline, CDR1 is SGHTA and CDR2 FQGNSA. The CDR3 spans 13 residues. V was clipped by 5 bases and J by 2 bases, with 7 bases between them.

The gene calls are TRBV30 and TRBJ2-7; 9 bases line up with TRBD2. Germline CDR1 reads GTSNPN; CDR2 reads SVGIG (reference sequence). This CDR3 region has 18 residues. V dropped 3 bases and J dropped 3; count of bases not matched to a gene: 18. CDR3 sequence: CAWRAAGGSPSSLYEQYF. As DNA, the CDR3 is TGTGCCTGGAGAGCCGCGGGGGGGTCCCCGTCATCCCTCTACGAGCAGTACTTC.

This chain uses TRBV7-6 with TRBJ2-5; 12 positions match TRBD2. V gave up 5 bases and J gave up 5 bases; unmatched junction bases: 6. The CDR3 runs 15 residues. Germline CDR1 SGHVS, CDR2 FNYEAQ. CDR3 region: CASSPLAGGLETQYF. CDR3 sequence (DNA): TGTGCCAGCAGCCCCCTAGCGGGGGGGCTCGAGACCCAGTACTTC. Combining the CDR3 with reference TRBV7-6 and TRBJ2-5 gives the whole variable domain GAGVSQSPRYKVTKRGQDVALRCDPISGHVSLYWYRQALGQGPEFLTYFNYEAQQDKSGLPNDRFSAERPEGSISTLTIQRTEQRDSAMYRCASSPLAGGLETQYFGPGTRLLVL.

The J gene is TRBJ1-3, the V gene TRBV15, with D hard to call. The ends were cut back, 3 bases at V and 3 bases at J, with 3 bases in the middle. The CDR3 is 12 residues long. Germline loops: CDR1 LNHNV, CDR2 YYDKDF (reference sequence). The CDR3 DNA sequence: TGTGCCACCAGCAGGGTTGGAAACACCATATATTTT. Its translation is CATSRVGNTIYF. The full variable domain, rest sourced from reference TRBV15 and TRBJ1-3, is DAMVIQNPRYQVTQFGKPVTLSCSQTLNHNVMYWYQQKSSQAPKLLFHYYDKDFNNEADTPDNFQSRRPNTSFCFLDIRSPGLGDTAMYLCATSRVGNTIYFGEGSWLTVV.

Here the CDR3 reads CSVVPSGNQETQYF. Here the CDR3 DNA reads TGCAGCGTTGTCCCTAGCGGGAACCAAGAGACCCAGTACTTC. V gene TRBV29-1 combines with J gene TRBJ2-5, with 9 nucleotides matching TRBD2. Trimming took 4 bases from V and 0 from J; bases not matched to a gene: 3. The V gene's germline CDR1 is SQVTM and CDR2 ANQGSEA. CDR3 length equals 14 residues.

The CDR3: CASRYRGQGRPGYTF. For the CDR3, the DNA is TGTGCCAGCAGGTACAGGGGCCAAGGACGCCCTGGCTACACCTTC. The chain combines TRBV28 with TRBJ1-2; 7 bases are a match to TRBD1. V was pared by 6 bases and J by 7 bases, with 14 bases of the junction left unmatched. The CDR3 is made up of 15 amino acids. Germline V lookup: CDR1 MDHEN, CDR2 SYDVKM.

This clone showed up just once. The rearrangement joins TRBV5-1 to TRBJ2-2; D remains ambiguous. The germline CDR1 and CDR2 sequences are SGHRS and YFSETQ. The CDR3 has 15 amino acids. With 4 bases removed from V and 5 bases from J, the gap between germline ends came to 15 bases. The DNA for the CDR3 is TGCGCCAGCAGCCCCACACCCATGGGGACCGGGGAGCTGTTTTTT. The encoded protein is CASSPTPMGTGELFF.

V and J are TRBV6-5 and TRBJ2-7; 9 bases line up with TRBD1. The CDR3 is 16 amino acids. With 0 bases clipped from V and 3 bases from J, the junction kept 6 bases outside the gene matches. Looked up from germline, CDR1 is MNHEY and CDR2 is SVGAGI. CDR3 coding DNA: TGTGCCAGCAGTTACTCAGCGGGACAGGGCAACTACGAGCAGTACTTC. Its translation: CASSYSAGQGNYEQYF.

This chain uses TRBV2 with TRBJ2-7, with D possibly being TRBD2 (6 bases). V was shortened by 6 bases and J by 4 bases, with 13 bases between the two germline ends. This CDR3 comprises 13 residues. Germline V gene data show CDR1 as SNHLY and CDR2 as FYNNEI. The CDR3 nucleotides read TGTGCCAGCAGCGGGGGTCTGGGTTACGAGCAGTACTTC. Its protein is CASSGGLGYEQYF.

CDR3 amino acids: CASSIPDRFGYGYTF. The CDR3 DNA reads TGTGCCAGTAGTATCCCCGACAGGTTCGGCTATGGCTACACCTTC. The rearrangement joins TRBV19 to TRBJ1-2; maybe TRBD1 (6 bases). Germline loops: CDR1 LNHDA, CDR2 SQIVND (reference sequence). There are 15 residues in the CDR3. V was trimmed by 3 bases and J by 4 bases, leaving 15 bases between them.

The chain recombines TRBV5-1 with TRBJ1-2; 8 bases agree with TRBD1. Unmatched junction bases numbered 7, after V lost 0 bases and J lost 6 bases. CDR1 is SGHRS and CDR2 is YFSETQ in the germline V gene. This CDR3 comprises 15 residues. CDR3 residues: CASSLVTGGSNGYTF. CDR3 sequence (DNA): TGCGCCAGCAGCTTGGTAACAGGGGGTAGCAATGGCTACACCTTC.

V and J are TRBV6-6 and TRBJ2-7; 7 nucleotides match TRBD1. V was pared by 6 bases and J by 1 base, with 9 bases of the junction left unmatched. Germline V lookup: CDR1 MNHNY, CDR2 SVGAGI (reference sequence). CDR3 length equals 15 residues. The CDR3 region is CASSETGLGSYEQYF. CDR3 nucleotide sequence: TGTGCCAGCAGCGAGACAGGGTTGGGGTCCTACGAGCAGTACTTC.

This clone was seen a handful of times. V usage is TRBV4-2 and J usage is TRBJ2-3; tentatively, D is TRBD2 (6 bases). V lost 1 base and J 3 bases, leaving 8 bases between the germline ends. Germline CDR1 reads LGHNA; CDR2 reads YNFKEQ. This CDR3 region has 14 residues. CDR3 region: CASSQVGRTDTQYF. In DNA, the CDR3 is TGTGCCAGCAGCCAAGTAGGGAGGACAGATACGCAGTATTTT.

The chain is built from TRBV19 and TRBJ2-1, with D possibly matching TRBD1 (6 bases). Between the trimmed V and J ends, which lost 7 bases and 2 bases, there was a span of 15 bases. Germline assignment: CDR1 LNHDA and CDR2 SQIVND (reference sequence). The length of the CDR3 is 15 residues. The CDR3 protein is CASKDRGRAYNEQFF. The CDR3 DNA is TGTGCCAGTAAGGACAGAGGGAGAGCCTACAATGAGCAGTTCTTC.

V is TRBV21-1 and J is TRBJ1-1. TRBV21-1 is reported as a pseudogene. This CDR3 spans 15 amino acids. CDR3 coding DNA: TGTGCCAGCCGACGATTAGGCGCCAATGACACTGAAGCTTTCTTT. Amino acid sequence: CASRRLGANDTEAFF.

The rearrangement joins TRBV19 to TRBJ1-6; tentative D call: TRBD1 (6 bases). V lost 10 bases to trimming and J lost 4 bases, with 14 bases between them. The CDR3 runs to 14 residues. Per germline, CDR1 LNHDA and CDR2 SQIVND (reference sequence). The CDR3 DNA reads TGTGCCACTAAAGGGGGGGTATATAATTCACCCCTCCACTTT. Its protein is CATKGGVYNSPLHF.

The DNA for the CDR3 is TGCAGCGCCCGGACAGGGTGGGCCGGGGAGCTGTTTTTT. Its protein product is CSARTGWAGELFF. J is TRBJ2-2 and V is TRBV29-1, with TRBD1 matching 8 bases. The germline V gene has CDR1 SQVTM and CDR2 ANQGSEA. The CDR3 runs to 13 residues. V lost 7 bases and J lost 6; bases outside the gene matches: 7.

As concerns this clone: The same CDR3 also results from other DNA sequences found in this sample. V is TRBV30 and J is TRBJ1-1; D is unclear. In germline, CDR1 is GTSNPN, CDR2 SVGIG (reference sequence). There are 10 residues in the CDR3. The V end was cut by 3 bases, the J end by 5 bases, with 4 bases between. The CDR3 nucleotides are TGTGCCTGGAGGGGTACTGAAGCTTTCTTT. As protein: CAWRGTEAFF.

The V gene is TRBV28, the J gene TRBJ2-4; 8 bases map to TRBD1. CDR3 length equals 12 residues. The V gene's germline CDR1 is MDHEN and CDR2 SYDVKM. V was pared by 4 bases and J by 9 bases, with 2 bases of the junction left unmatched. The CDR3 DNA follows: TGTGCCAGCAGTTACAGGGGGAGCATTCAGTACTTC. As protein: CASSYRGSIQYF. Combining the CDR3 with reference TRBV28 and TRBJ2-4 gives the whole variable domain DVKVTQSSRYLVKRTGEKVFLECVQDMDHENMFWYRQDPGLGLRLIYFSYDVKMKEKGDIPEGYSVSREKKERFSLILESASTNQTSMYLCASSYRGSIQYFGAGTRLSVL.

The V call is TRBV27, the J call TRBJ2-1, with D possibly TRBD1 on 5 matching bases. The germline V and J ends were trimmed by 7 bases and 4 bases, with 17 bases remaining between them. The CDR3 covers 15 residues. CDR1 and CDR2 from the germline V gene are MNHEY and SMNVEV (reference sequence). The CDR3 reads CASTRWGPDYNEQFF. CDR3 nucleotides: TGTGCCAGCACCCGATGGGGCCCCGATTACAATGAGCAGTTCTTC.

The chain carries TRBV28 and TRBJ1-3, with D perhaps matching TRBD1 (6 bases). Germline-derived CDR1 and CDR2 are MDHEN and SYDVKM. With 6 bases removed from V and 0 bases from J, the gap between germline ends came to 15 bases. The CDR3 sequence is 16 residues long. CDR3 in DNA: TGTGCCAGCAGCTCACACAGGGCTCTCTCTGGAAACACCATATATTTT. It yields the protein CASSSHRALSGNTIYF.

The chain recombines TRBV14 with TRBJ2-1, with 8 positions matching TRBD2. V gave up 4 bases and J gave up 6 bases; unmatched junction bases: 5. Germline values: CDR1 SGHDN, CDR2 FVKESK. The CDR3 spans 14 residues. The CDR3 is CASSPRGGANEQFF. The CDR3 nucleotides read TGTGCCAGCAGCCCTCGGGGGGGAGCCAATGAGCAGTTCTTC.

This clone was counted once. The chain employs TRBV6-5 and TRBJ2-1, with TRBD1 matching 7 bases. In germline, CDR1 is MNHEY, CDR2 SVGAGI. The J segment lost 4 bases and the V segment lost 4 bases, leaving 4 bases of the junction unmatched. The CDR3 covers 14 residues. The CDR3 nucleotides read TGTGCCAGCAGTTCCCCGGGACAGTACAATGAGCAGTTCTTC. It codes for CASSSPGQYNEQFF.

This clone was recorded only once. The chain recombines TRBV28 with TRBJ1-2, with D perhaps matching TRBD1 (5 bases). Germline CDR1 MDHEN, CDR2 SYDVKM. This CDR3 spans 13 amino acids. Trimming took 7 bases from V and 4 from J, leaving 13 bases between them. DNA for the CDR3: TGTGCCAGCAACCGGGGCGCTCCCTATGGCTACACCTTC. Translating gives CASNRGAPYGYTF.

The chain uses TRBV10-1 and TRBJ1-2; TRBD1 aligns across 7 bases. The CDR3 consists of 12 residues. V trimming: 2 bases; J trimming: 6 bases; junction bases outside the gene matches: 0. In germline, CDR1 is WNHNN, CDR2 SYGVQD (reference sequence). This CDR3 reads CASSETGDGYTF. The CDR3 nucleotides are TGCGCCAGCAGTGAGACAGGGGATGGCTACACCTTC.

The chain has TRBV27 and TRBJ1-2; 7 nucleotides line up with TRBD1. From germline, CDR1 is MNHEY and CDR2 SMNVEV (reference sequence). This CDR3 has 16 residues. V trimming: 9 bases; J trimming: 7 bases; junction bases outside the gene matches: 20. Here the CDR3 DNA reads TGTGCCAGTACAAGGGACCTCTCGGAGGGGGCTTTTGGCTACACCTTC. This translates into CASTRDLSEGAFGYTF.

This rearrangement joins TRBV3-1 (or the pseudogene TRBV3-2) to TRBJ1-2; 9 bases line up with TRBD1. The V segment lost 4 bases and the J segment 1 base; nucleotides outside the gene matches: 4. The CDR3 runs to 15 residues. Germline lookup yields CDR1 LGHDT and CDR2 YNNKEL (reference sequence). DNA for the CDR3: TGTGCCAGCAGCCCGGGACAGGGAATTAACTATGGCTACACCTTC. This translates into CASSPGQGINYGYTF.

This chain links TRBV7-3 with TRBJ1-5; D gene uncertain. CDR3 length equals 13 residues. Germline loops: CDR1 SGHTA, CDR2 FQGTGA. Trimming removed 2 bases from V and 7 bases from J, with 9 bases in between. The chain's CDR3 is CASSLFEGQPQHF. CDR3 DNA sequence: TGTGCCAGCAGCTTATTCGAAGGCCAGCCCCAGCATTTT.

The chain combines TRBV5-6 with TRBJ2-7, with 12 nucleotides matching TRBD2. Germline CDR1 SGHDT, CDR2 YYEEEE. Trimming removed 1 base from V and 2 bases from J; junction bases left unmatched: 7. This CDR3 is built from 17 residues. The CDR3, as DNA: TGTGCCAGCAGCTTGACGCGGCTAGCGGGGGGGACCTACGAGCAGTACTTC. Translated, it gives CASSLTRLAGGTYEQYF.